The 28 T cell receptor beta chains reported below all come from one sample, sequenced in a study of regulatory T cells in long-lasting Graves disease. Time point of the sample: newly diagnosed GD, antithyroid drugs for less than 3 months. Preparation of the TCR library used RNA extracted from PBMCs. Researchers made TCR beta libraries by using iRepertoire HTBI primers and running Arm-PCR on CDR3 regions. TCRdb fed the multiplex PCR reads into MiXCR, producing one record per CDR3 protein. The repertoire holds 500,000 or so distinct CDR3 sequences, with 16% as singletons. The same sample was also studied in work on T cells in Graves' hyperthyroidism and ophthalmopathy.

This specimen was peripheral blood mononuclear cells (PBMCs), taken at new diagnosis, from a patient treated with antithyroid drugs. The source is a man between 40 and 49 years old with Graves disease.

This clonotype has a count of ten or more. V usage is TRBV3-1 and J usage is TRBJ2-7; 7 bases fit TRBD2. Trimming took 6 bases from V and 2 from J; bases not matched to a gene: 7. CDR3 length: 14 amino acids. Germline CDR1 and CDR2: LGHDT and YNNKEL (reference sequence). The CDR3 sequence is CASSDTSVTYEQYF. CDR3 DNA: TGTGCCAGCAGTGATACTAGCGTCACCTACGAGCAGTACTTC.

As for this clonotype: A read error may be the cause here, since a much bigger clone is one base away. This chain links TRBV7-2 with TRBJ2-5, with D perhaps TRBD2 (6 bases). From germline, CDR1 is SGHTA and CDR2 FQGNSA. There are 17 residues in the CDR3. This CDR3 reads CASSLEGLGGKGETPYF. The CDR3 DNA is TGTGCCAGCAGCTTAGAGGGCCTCGGCGGGAAGGGTGAGACCCCGTACTTC.

This clonotype was picked up a small number of times. The V call is TRBV28, the J call TRBJ2-7; TRBD1 might be the D (6 bases). Germline V gives CDR1 MDHEN, CDR2 SYDVKM. V shed 6 bases and J shed 0 bases, with 15 bases lying between them. The CDR3 runs to 15 residues. The CDR3 DNA reads as TGTGCCAGCAGAACGCCCGGGACATACTCCTACGAGCAGTACTTC. This codes for CASRTPGTYSYEQYF.

This chain joins TRBV5-1 and TRBJ2-5; the D is unclear. Germline lookup yields CDR1 SGHRS and CDR2 YFSETQ. The CDR3 is made up of 13 amino acids. V was clipped by 6 bases and J by 0 bases, with 9 bases between them. CDR3 in amino acids: CASNIGNQETQYF. For the CDR3, the DNA is TGCGCCAGCAATATTGGCAACCAAGAGACCCAGTACTTC.

This clonotype was detected many times. The chain combines TRBV2 with TRBJ2-3; TRBD1 matches 7 bases. Germline V gives CDR1 SNHLY, CDR2 FYNNEI. Germline trimming cut 2 bases from V and 2 bases from J; bases unmatched to any gene: 16. The CDR3 spans 19 residues. The CDR3 nucleotides read TGTGCCAGCAGTGAAAGGAGATACCGGACAGGACGAGACACAGATACGCAGTATTTT. Translation: CASSERRYRTGRDTDTQYF.

This clonotype was observed many times. The rearrangement links TRBV12-3 or TRBV12-4 to TRBJ2-5, with a possible D match to TRBD2 (6 bases). This CDR3 comprises 13 residues. V was trimmed by 2 bases and J by 7 bases, leaving 11 bases between them. CDR3 sequence: CASSLSGRGTQYF. CDR3 coding DNA: TGTGCCAGCAGTTTATCCGGGAGAGGGACCCAGTACTTC.

There are many counts of this clonotype. The CDR3 DNA sequence: TGTGCCAGCAGTGGGGGGGTAGCGGAAAGACTCGCCTACGAGCAGTACTTC. Its protein product is CASSGGVAERLAYEQYF. This chain uses TRBV2 with TRBJ2-7; maybe TRBD2 (6 bases). Germline lookup yields CDR1 SNHLY and CDR2 FYNNEI. The CDR3 has 17 residues. V lost 4 bases and J lost 2, with 21 bases in between.

Many counts were recorded for this clonotype. The chain combines TRBV3-1 with TRBJ2-1, with 8 bases that match TRBD2. Germline values: CDR1 LGHDT, CDR2 YNNKEL (reference sequence). Unmatched junction bases numbered 3, after V lost 2 bases and J lost 3 bases. This CDR3 is 15 amino acids long. The CDR3 nucleotides are TGTGCCAGCAGCCAAAGCGGGAGATACTACAATGAGCAGTTCTTC. Translating gives CASSQSGRYYNEQFF.

This sequence joins TRBV19 and TRBJ1-5; D is uncertain. Trimming took 5 bases from V and 6 from J, leaving 11 bases between them. CDR3 length equals 13 residues. The germline CDR1 and CDR2 sequences are LNHDA and SQIVND (reference sequence). This chain's CDR3 is CASSGQLGQPQHF. Here the CDR3 DNA reads TGTGCCAGTAGTGGGCAATTGGGTCAGCCCCAGCATTTT.

This clonotype was observed a few times. V usage is TRBV4-1 and J usage is TRBJ1-2; 7 bases are shared with TRBD1. The CDR3 is 16 residues long. With V trimmed by 1 base and J by 0 bases, 5 bases remained unmatched. The germline CDR1 and CDR2 sequences are MGHRA and YSYEKL. The CDR3 DNA reads TGCGCCAGCAGCCAAGTGCAGGGGGGTCCTAACTATGGCTACACCTTC. Translated: CASSQVQGGPNYGYTF.

As for this clonotype: With a far larger clone one base away, a read error is the likely cause. The J gene is TRBJ2-1, the V gene TRBV6-1; D unresolved. With the DNA end fitting TRBJ2-5 better, the J assignment may be wrong. The CDR3 totals 16 residues. Germline lookup yields CDR1 MNHNS and CDR2 SASEGT. CDR3 region: CASARGGKPLQETQYF. The CDR3 DNA is TGTGCCAGCGCCCGAGGCGGCAAACCGCTACAAGAGACCCAGTACTTC.

This sequence joins TRBV27 and TRBJ1-3; maybe TRBD1 (5 bases). Germline CDR1 and CDR2: MNHEY and SMNVEV (reference sequence). The CDR3 length is 13 residues. V was trimmed by 6 bases and J by 1 base, leaving 7 bases between them. The CDR3 here is CASSYRSGNTIYF. CDR3 sequence (DNA): TGTGCCAGCAGCTACAGGTCTGGAAACACCATATATTTT.

This chain joins TRBV25-1 and TRBJ2-1; D ambiguous. V lost 0 bases to trimming and J lost 0 bases, with 9 bases between them. The germline V gene has CDR1 MGHDK and CDR2 SYGVNS. The CDR3 spans 16 residues. The CDR3 loop reads CASSEYGPSSYNEQFF. The CDR3 DNA is TGTGCCAGCAGTGAATATGGCCCTAGCTCCTACAATGAGCAGTTCTTC.

The CDR3: CASSQDAGAKQYF. In DNA, the CDR3 is TGTGCCAGCAGCCAAGATGCAGGGGCTAAGCAGTACTTC. V and J are TRBV4-2 and TRBJ2-7, with D possibly TRBD1 on 6 matching bases. This CDR3 contains 13 residues. CDR1 is LGHNA and CDR2 is YNFKEQ in the germline V gene. V was pared by 0 bases and J by 8 bases, with 11 bases between.

This rearrangement joins TRBV11-3 to TRBJ2-3; either TRBD1 or TRBD2 may supply D (5 bases each). Germline V gives CDR1 SGHNT, CDR2 YENEEA. Trimming took 5 bases from V and 5 from J, leaving 11 bases between them. The CDR3 extends over 13 amino acids. The CDR3 loop is CASSARDEDTQYF. The CDR3 nucleotides are TGTGCCAGCAGCGCCCGGGACGAAGATACGCAGTATTTT.

This clonotype was seen repeatedly, ten times or more. CDR3 DNA sequence: TGTGCCAGCAGCGCGGTGGGGTTCGGCGGTGAGCAGTTCTTC. It codes for CASSAVGFGGEQFF. J is TRBJ2-1 and V is TRBV3-1; D remains unclear. CDR3 length equals 14 residues. Germline CDR1 LGHDT, CDR2 YNNKEL (reference sequence). Deletions cut 5 bases from V and 9 bases from J, with 17 bases between.

The sample holds a few counts of this clonotype. This chain joins TRBV2 and TRBJ2-1, with D perhaps TRBD1 (7 bases). Germline CDR1 SNHLY, CDR2 FYNNEI. The CDR3 runs to 19 residues. The germline V and J ends were trimmed by 0 bases and 6 bases, with 24 bases remaining between them. CDR3 nucleotide sequence: TGTGCCAGCAGTGAAGCGCTTCTTTTATGGCAGGGGGGCTTCAATGAGCAGTTCTTC. Amino acids: CASSEALLLWQGGFNEQFF.

This clonotype was counted ten times or more. The CDR3 coding sequence is TGTGCCAGCAGTGTAGGGGGCTATAGCAATCAGCCCCAGCATTTT. It encodes CASSVGGYSNQPQHF. V is TRBV2 and J is TRBJ1-5, with 7 bases that match TRBD1. The CDR3 is 15 residues long. Trimming removed 4 bases from V and 0 bases from J; junction bases left unmatched: 3. Germline V gene lookup returns CDR1 SNHLY and CDR2 FYNNEI.

The rearrangement links TRBV30 to TRBJ1-5, with TRBD1 identical over 9 bases. This CDR3 has 15 residues. The germline V gene encodes CDR1 GTSNPN and CDR2 SVGIG (reference sequence). V lost 0 bases to trimming and J lost 6 bases; unmatched junction nucleotides: 6. In DNA, the CDR3 is TGTGCCTGGAGTGTAAAACAGGGGGCGAGTCAGCCCCAGCATTTT. Its protein is CAWSVKQGASQPQHF.

This clonotype came up many times. The chain joins TRBV3-1 to TRBJ2-5; D unresolved. The V and J ends lost 1 base and 5 bases respectively, with 5 bases between them. CDR1 is LGHDT, CDR2 YNNKEL, per germline (reference sequence). The CDR3 runs 12 residues. Written as DNA, the CDR3 is TGTGCCAGCAGCCAAGGCTTTGAGACCCAGTACTTC. Translated, it gives CASSQGFETQYF.

The table lists this clonotype with many counts. The V call is TRBV28, the J call TRBJ1-1; no reliable D call. V shed 7 bases and J shed 6 bases, with 15 bases lying between them. Germline-derived CDR1 and CDR2 are MDHEN and SYDVKM. CDR3 size: 13 residues. CDR3 sequence: CASTFSLPAEAFF. The DNA for the CDR3 is TGTGCCAGCACCTTCTCCCTGCCCGCTGAAGCTTTCTTT.

This clonotype has a handful of counts. This chain joins TRBV2 and TRBJ1-1; D not certain. The CDR3 has 13 residues. Germline V lookup: CDR1 SNHLY, CDR2 FYNNEI. Between the trimmed V and J ends, which lost 8 bases and 4 bases, there was a span of 14 bases. The CDR3 is CASFWDAVTEAFF. The DNA for the CDR3 is TGTGCCAGCTTCTGGGATGCGGTCACTGAAGCTTTCTTT.

This clonotype was counted at least ten times. This chain joins TRBV12-3 or TRBV12-4 and TRBJ2-1, with TRBD2 matching over 8 bases. CDR3 size: 15 residues. After removal of 3 bases from V and 3 bases from J, the junction contained 4 bases not matched to a gene. Written as DNA, the CDR3 is TGTGCCAGCAGTTTTGCGGGGGGATTCTACAATGAGCAGTTCTTC. Translated, it gives CASSFAGGFYNEQFF.

CDR3 coding DNA: TGTGCCAGCAGCTTAGGCTCAAGGGGTTACAATGAGCAGTTCTTC. It codes for CASSLGSRGYNEQFF. The J gene is TRBJ2-1, the V gene TRBV11-3, with D perhaps TRBD1 (5 bases). Trimming removed 1 base at V and 4 bases at J, with 11 bases between. Germline CDR1 reads SGHNT; CDR2 reads YENEEA. The CDR3 consists of 15 residues.

This clonotype was counted many times. The CDR3 DNA is TGCGCCAGCAGCGGCGGGACAGGGGCCACCGGGGAGCTGTTTTTT. Amino acid sequence: CASSGGTGATGELFF. The chain couples TRBV5-1 to TRBJ2-2, with TRBD1 matching over 10 bases. Germline CDR1 reads SGHRS; CDR2 reads YFSETQ. With V trimmed by 4 bases and J by 4 bases, 4 bases remained unmatched. There are 15 residues in the CDR3. The full variable domain, completed using reference TRBV5-1 and TRBJ2-2, is KAGVTQTPRYLIKTRGQQVTLSCSPISGHRSVSWYQQTPGQGLQFLFEYFSETQRNKGNFPGRFSGRQFSNSRSEMNVSTLELGDSALYLCASSGGTGATGELFFGEGSRLTVL.

The sample holds a few counts of this clonotype. Here the CDR3 DNA reads TGTGCCAGCAGTTTACGGCAGCCAACTAATGAAAAACTGTTTTTT. Its protein product is CASSLRQPTNEKLFF. The chain recombines TRBV27 with TRBJ1-4; D is undetermined. The V end was cut by 2 bases, the J end by 0 bases, with 7 bases between. In germline, CDR1 is MNHEY, CDR2 SMNVEV (reference sequence). The CDR3 is 15 amino acids.

In its sample, this clonotype was seen many times. The rearrangement links TRBV18 to TRBJ2-3, with D possibly TRBD2 on 5 matching bases. The germline CDR1 and CDR2 sequences are KGHSH and LQKENI. The CDR3 is 15 residues long. The V and J ends lost 3 bases and 2 bases respectively, with 12 bases between them. CDR3 residues: CASSPTKETTDTQYF. The CDR3 bases are TGTGCCAGCTCACCGACTAAGGAGACCACAGATACGCAGTATTTT.

This clonotype was detected many times. The chain employs TRBV20-1 and TRBJ1-5; possible D gene TRBD1, 5 bases. The CDR3 has 14 amino acids. Germline values: CDR1 DFQATT, CDR2 SNEGSKA (reference sequence). V shed 7 bases and J shed 5 bases, with 18 bases lying between them. CDR3 residues: CSGYPVDTDQPQHF. CDR3 sequence (DNA): TGCAGTGGCTACCCGGTGGACACCGATCAGCCCCAGCATTTT.